These 23 T cell receptor beta chains originate from one sample sequenced in a study of long-term antiretroviral therapy in people with HIV. Survey-level resolution applied to immunoSEQ assay v3.0. Assay: immunoSEQ multiplex PCR; the TCRdb copy retains only in-frame clones and omits some. The sample shows about 48,000 clones, around 80% of them seen only once. Sequenced here: unsorted PBMCs, sampled 0.8 years after starting antiretroviral therapy. The receptors shown here come from a woman in her late teens or twenties with HIV.

The CDR3 DNA sequence: TGTGCCAGCAGCCTGAATGCACAGGGCACCTCCTACAATGAGCAGTTCTTC. Translating it yields CASSLNAQGTSYNEQFF. V usage is TRBV7-9 and J usage is TRBJ2-1; perhaps TRBD1 as D (6 bases). The V and J ends lost 5 bases and 0 bases respectively, with 17 bases between them. Germline CDR1 and CDR2: SEHNR and FQNEAQ (reference sequence). This CDR3 contains 17 residues.

The rearrangement uses TRBV9 and TRBJ1-2; D may be TRBD1 (5 bases). Trimming removed 0 bases at V and 4 bases at J, with 13 bases between. The CDR3 contains 15 residues. The germline CDR1 and CDR2 sequences are SGDLS and YYNGEE. Here the CDR3 reads CASSVVVSGVYGYTF. DNA for the CDR3: TGTGCCAGCAGCGTAGTAGTTTCGGGGGTCTATGGCTACACCTTC.

This clone came up once. The chain uses TRBV6-5 and TRBJ2-7; D unclear. V lost 0 bases, J lost 7 bases, and 10 bases lay in between. The CDR3 consists of 13 residues. Germline CDR1 MNHEY, CDR2 SVGAGI. This chain's CDR3 is CASSYSPLGEQYF. CDR3 nucleotide sequence: TGTGCCAGCAGTTACTCGCCCCTTGGGGAGCAGTACTTC.

The CDR3 bases are TGCAGCGTTGAAGATTCGACAGGGGGGGTTGCGCAGTTCTTC. Residues: CSVEDSTGGVAQFF. This sequence joins TRBV29-1 and TRBJ2-1, with 9 bases matching TRBD1. V trimming: 0 bases; J trimming: 12 bases; junction bases outside the gene matches: 9. CDR1 and CDR2 from the germline V gene are SQVTM and ANQGSEA. This CDR3 comprises 14 residues.

The V gene is TRBV6-1, the J gene TRBJ2-7; 10 bases match TRBD2. Looked up from germline, CDR1 is MNHNS and CDR2 is SASEGT. The CDR3 sequence is 15 residues long. V lost 2 bases, J lost 3 bases, and 4 bases stayed unmatched. The CDR3 reads CASSETGLAIYEQYF. CDR3 in DNA: TGTGCCAGCAGTGAAACGGGACTAGCGATCTACGAGCAGTACTTC.

The rearrangement joins TRBV6-1 to TRBJ1-1; D unresolved. Germline V gives CDR1 MNHNS, CDR2 SASEGT. The CDR3 runs 14 residues. V dropped 0 bases and J dropped 1 base, with 6 bases sitting between them. CDR3 protein: CASSEALRNTEAFF. The CDR3 nucleotides read TGTGCCAGCAGTGAAGCTCTCAGGAACACTGAAGCTTTCTTT.

This chain links TRBV28 with TRBJ2-1, with 8 bases that match TRBD1. The CDR3 runs 12 residues. V shed 8 bases, J shed 5 bases, and the junction held 2 bases outside the gene matches. Germline CDR1 MDHEN, CDR2 SYDVKM. The CDR3 nucleotides read TGTGCCAGCGGACAGGGCCACAATGAGCAGTTCTTC. Amino acids: CASGQGHNEQFF.

V and J are TRBV11-1 and TRBJ2-2; D is perhaps TRBD2 (5 bases). From germline, CDR1 is SGHAT and CDR2 FQDESV (reference sequence). Trimming removed 1 base at V and 6 bases at J, with 6 bases between. The CDR3 sequence is 13 residues long. The CDR3 spells CASSLVRAGELFF. Here the CDR3 DNA reads TGTGCCAGCAGCTTAGTGAGGGCCGGGGAGCTGTTTTTT.

This sequence joins TRBV7-2 and TRBJ1-5, with 8 positions matching TRBD1. The CDR3 is 18 residues long. J gave up 1 base and V 5 bases, and 13 bases lay outside the gene matches. Germline V lookup: CDR1 SGHTA, CDR2 FQGNSA. CDR3 coding DNA: TGTGCCAGCAGCCACACCGGGGGGCAGGGGGCAAGCAATCAGCCCCAGCATTTT. This translates into CASSHTGGQGASNQPQHF.

V gene TRBV5-4 combines with J gene TRBJ1-4, with 9 bases aligning to TRBD1. With 6 bases clipped from V and 8 bases from J, the junction kept 8 bases outside the gene matches. The CDR3 runs to 14 residues. CDR1 and CDR2 (germline): SGHNT, YYREEE (reference sequence). The CDR3 nucleotides are TGTGCCAGCACCCCGGGACAGGGCAGGGAAAAACTGTTTTTT. This gives the protein CASTPGQGREKLFF.

The V gene is TRBV7-2, the J gene TRBJ2-5; TRBD2 agrees at 14 bases. The germline V gene encodes CDR1 SGHTA and CDR2 FQGNSA. V gave up 5 bases and J gave up 6 bases; unmatched junction bases: 8. This CDR3 has 16 residues. CDR3 amino acids: CASSIGTSGSRKTQYF. CDR3 DNA: TGTGCCAGCAGCATAGGGACTAGCGGGAGTAGGAAGACCCAGTACTTC.

The CDR3 sequence is CASSPPPGQGPGELFF. Here the CDR3 DNA reads TGTGCCAGCAGCCCTCCCCCGGGACAGGGTCCCGGGGAGCTGTTTTTT. V usage is TRBV7-3 and J usage is TRBJ2-2; TRBD1 matches 9 bases. J was trimmed by 6 bases and V by 5 bases; bases with no gene match: 10. Germline values: CDR1 SGHTA, CDR2 FQGTGA. This CDR3 has 16 residues. Looking up the rest from reference TRBV7-3 and TRBJ2-2 gives the full variable domain: GAGVSQTPSNKVTEKGKYVELRCDPISGHTALYWYRQSLGQGPEFLIYFQGTGAADDSGLPNDRFFAVRPEGSVSTLKIQRTERGDSAVYLCASSPPPGQGPGELFFGEGSRLTVL.

This clone showed up just once. The V gene is TRBV10-3, the J gene TRBJ2-3, with 7 bases identical to TRBD2. CDR1 and CDR2 from the germline V gene are ENHRY and SYGVKD. The junction had 8 bases not matched to a gene; V was cut back by 0 bases and J by 2 bases. This CDR3 spans 17 amino acids. The CDR3 reads CAISESAAGATTDTQYF. The CDR3 nucleotides are TGTGCCATCAGTGAGTCGGCTGCGGGAGCGACCACAGATACGCAGTATTTT.

The rearrangement links TRBV4-1 to TRBJ2-1; weak D call: TRBD2 (5 bases). Germline V gene lookup returns CDR1 MGHRA and CDR2 YSYEKL. This CDR3 has 18 amino acids. V lost 0 bases to trimming and J lost 4 bases, with 19 bases between them. DNA of the CDR3: TGCGCCAGCAGCCAAGAAGCTGTCGACGGGATACGATACAATGAGCAGTTCTTC. It translates to CASSQEAVDGIRYNEQFF.

J is TRBJ2-3 and V is TRBV11-3; D remains ambiguous. Germline CDR1 is SGHNT and CDR2 is YENEEA. Trimming removed 4 bases at V and 9 bases at J, with 5 bases between. The CDR3 has 10 residues. Here the CDR3 DNA reads TGTGCCAGCAGCTCCGGGACGCAGTATTTT. Translated, it gives CASSSGTQYF. The whole variable domain, filled in from reference TRBV11-3 and TRBJ2-3, reads EAGVVQSPRYKIIEKKQPVAFWCNPISGHNTLYWYLQNLGQGPELLIRYENEEAVDDSQLPKDRFSAERLKGVDSTLKIQPAELGDSAVYLCASSSGTQYFGPGTRLTVL.

This sequence joins TRBV6-1 and TRBJ2-7, with no clear D. V was cut by 4 bases and J by 5 bases, with 15 bases left in between. This CDR3 is 14 amino acids long. Germline V gene sequence: CDR1 MNHNS, CDR2 SASEGT. CDR3 protein: CASSGSEQIHEQYF. The CDR3 nucleotides read TGTGCCAGCAGTGGTTCAGAACAGATACACGAGCAGTACTTC.

This chain uses TRBV5-6 with TRBJ1-1, with a tentative D call TRBD1 (6 bases). The V and J ends lost 0 bases and 4 bases respectively, with 13 bases between them. The CDR3 contains 15 residues. The V gene's germline CDR1 is SGHDT and CDR2 YYEEEE. Written as DNA, the CDR3 is TGTGCCAGCAGCTTGGAGGGGGGCTCGGGCACTGAAGCTTTCTTT. Encoded protein: CASSLEGGSGTEAFF. Based on the CDR3 plus reference TRBV5-6 and TRBJ1-1, the full variable domain is DAGVTQSPTHLIKTRGQQVTLRCSPKSGHDTVSWYQQALGQGPQFIFQYYEEEERQRGNFPDRFSGHQFPNYSSELNVNALLLGDSALYLCASSLEGGSGTEAFFGQGTRLTVV.

The chain links TRBV6-4 to TRBJ2-1; no reliable D call. The CDR3 is made up of 16 amino acids. Trimming pared 2 bases from V and 0 bases from J, leaving 11 bases between. Germline lookup yields CDR1 MRHNA and CDR2 SNTAGT. The CDR3 DNA follows: TGTGCCAGCAGTGACGTGGCGGAAACCTCCTACAATGAGCAGTTCTTC. It is translated as CASSDVAETSYNEQFF.

This clone was seen only a few times. The genes are TRBV10-1 and TRBJ1-5; weak D call: TRBD1 (6 bases). Germline V gives CDR1 WNHNN, CDR2 SYGVQD (reference sequence). This CDR3 is built from 16 residues. V lost 2 bases and J lost 0, with 11 bases in between. The CDR3 nucleotides are TGCGCCAGCAGTGAGGGTACAGGGTTTAGCAATCAGCCCCAGCATTTT. As protein: CASSEGTGFSNQPQHF.

The J gene is TRBJ1-5, the V gene TRBV4-3, with D possibly matching TRBD1 (5 bases). This CDR3 spans 20 amino acids. Per germline, CDR1 LGHNA and CDR2 YSLEER. Trimming cost V 0 bases and J 1 base, with 22 bases left between them. As DNA, the CDR3 is TGCGCCAGCAGCCAAGATTCAGCAGGGACCTTGTTGGGGAGCAATCAGCCCCAGCATTTT. It encodes CASSQDSAGTLLGSNQPQHF.

The J gene is TRBJ1-5, the V gene TRBV6-1; D unclear. Germline V gene data show CDR1 as MNHNS and CDR2 as SASEGT. There are 16 residues in the CDR3. Trimming shortened V by 4 bases and J by 7 bases, and 20 bases separated the two germline ends. Here the CDR3 reads CASSVGMEPKRQPQHF. CDR3 nucleotide sequence: TGTGCCAGCAGTGTGGGGATGGAGCCAAAAAGACAGCCCCAGCATTTT.

The CDR3 loop is CASRSRATDTQYF. CDR3 DNA: TGTGCCAGCAGGTCCAGAGCCACAGATACGCAGTATTTT. This rearrangement joins TRBV11-2 to TRBJ2-3; no firm D call. The CDR3 has 13 residues. Germline CDR1 reads SGHAT; CDR2 reads FQNNGV. V was cut by 6 bases and J by 2 bases, with 9 bases left in between.

The chain has TRBV6-5 and TRBJ1-2, with D perhaps TRBD1 (6 bases). Germline loops: CDR1 MNHEY, CDR2 SVGAGI. V was trimmed by 2 bases and J by 10 bases, leaving 14 bases between them. This CDR3 region has 13 residues. CDR3 amino acids: CASSYQGRLPYTF. The CDR3 DNA is TGTGCCAGCAGTTACCAGGGGCGACTCCCCTACACCTTC.